This T cell receptor beta chain stems from a study of shared clonotypes between healthy human individuals. Germline V CDR1 and CDR2: LNHDA, SQIVND (reference sequence). The CDR3 totals 16 residues. V lost 3 bases, J lost 8 bases, and 14 bases stayed unmatched. Produced via immunoSEQ multiplex PCR; TCRdb's table is partial and in-frame only. The repertoire holds millions of clones, with 85% to 95% as singletons. The rearrangement links TRBV19 to TRBJ1-2; TRBD1 matches 8 bases. Sequencing was carried out using naive CD4+ T cells sorted from blood. Subset denoted: CD45RA+ positively selected. This clonotype was sampled from a man between 18 and 29 years old in good health. Here the CDR3 DNA reads TGTGCCAGTAGTATCACCCCAGGACAGGGAATTAGCGGCTACACCTTC. Amino acid sequence: CASSITPGQGISGYTF.